What follows are 29 T cell receptor beta chains derived from one specimen sequenced in a study of cytomegalovirus exposure and HLA in healthy donors. The study ran its PCR with 60 Vbeta and 13 Jbeta primers. The method was immunoSEQ multiplex PCR; TCRdb's version includes in-frame clones alone and lacks a portion of them. The top ten clones hold 5.5% to 7% of a sample with over 110,000 clones, more than 75% of them seen once. The sample was PBMCs. The receptor set was obtained from a woman between 35 and 50 years old in good health and CMV-seropositive.

The chain has TRBV5-4 and TRBJ2-5; 7 nucleotides match TRBD1. V shed 3 bases and J 4 bases; nucleotides not matched to a gene: 6. This CDR3 has 14 amino acids. CDR1 and CDR2 from the germline V gene are SGHNT and YYREEE (reference sequence). The CDR3 DNA sequence: TGTGCCAGCAGCTCAGTCGGGACAGCAGAGACCCAGTACTTC. The encoded protein is CASSSVGTAETQYF.

This chain links TRBV6-5 with TRBJ2-3, with D perhaps TRBD2 (6 bases). The V end was cut by 6 bases, the J end by 7 bases, with 11 bases between. In germline, CDR1 is MNHEY, CDR2 SVGAGI. The CDR3 has 12 residues. Here the CDR3 DNA reads TGTGCCAGCAGCTGGGACTTTAATACGCAGTATTTT. Protein product: CASSWDFNTQYF.

The chain joins TRBV4-1 to TRBJ2-4; 11 nucleotides line up with TRBD2. V lost 4 bases and J lost 1; bases outside the gene matches: 6. The germline V gene encodes CDR1 MGHRA and CDR2 YSYEKL. CDR3 length: 17 amino acids. The DNA for the CDR3 is TGCGCCAGCAGCCCGATCGCTAGCGGGAGGGCCAAAAACATTCAGTACTTC. It encodes CASSPIASGRAKNIQYF.

The rearrangement links TRBV14 to TRBJ1-5; 8 bases map to TRBD1. After removal of 0 bases from V and 1 base from J, the junction contained 14 bases not matched to a gene. This CDR3 is built from 20 residues. The germline V gene encodes CDR1 SGHDN and CDR2 FVKESK. The CDR3 DNA reads as TGTGCCAGCAGCCAAGAAAGACCCAGGGGGCGAAGGAGAAGCAATCAGCCCCAGCATTTT. Its translation: CASSQERPRGRRRSNQPQHF.

This chain uses TRBV4-1 with TRBJ2-1; D possibly corresponds to TRBD2 (6 bases). CDR1 is MGHRA, CDR2 YSYEKL, per germline. CDR3 length: 15 amino acids. The germline V and J ends were trimmed by 3 bases and 2 bases, with 11 bases remaining between them. The CDR3 spells CASSQTRKPYNEQFF. Here the CDR3 DNA reads TGCGCCAGCAGCCAGACTAGAAAACCCTACAATGAGCAGTTCTTC.

The rearrangement links TRBV28 to TRBJ1-4; D possibly corresponds to TRBD1 (6 bases). With 4 bases removed from V and 0 bases from J, the gap between germline ends came to 12 bases. Germline CDR1 MDHEN, CDR2 SYDVKM. This CDR3 contains 16 residues. CDR3 DNA sequence: TGTGCCAGCAGTTCCGGACAGACTGCAACTAATGAAAAACTGTTTTTT. This encodes CASSSGQTATNEKLFF.

The chain links TRBV7-6 to TRBJ2-3; 8 nucleotides match TRBD2. J lost 5 bases, V lost 5 bases, and 6 bases had no gene match. CDR3 length: 14 residues. The germline CDR1 and CDR2 sequences are SGHVS and FNYEAQ. This CDR3 reads CASSHPSGRDTQYF. CDR3 in DNA: TGTGCCAGCAGCCACCCGAGCGGGAGAGATACGCAGTATTTT.

The CDR3 DNA reads as TGTGCCACCAGCCCCTACGGCCAGGGGAATCAGCCCCAGCATTTT. Protein sequence: CATSPYGQGNQPQHF. The rearrangement uses TRBV15 and TRBJ1-5; the D gene is possibly TRBD1 (6 bases). The CDR3 loop spans 15 amino acids. Trimming took 5 bases from V and 4 from J, leaving 15 bases between them. The V gene's germline CDR1 is LNHNV and CDR2 YYDKDF (reference sequence). Looking up the rest from reference TRBV15 and TRBJ1-5 gives the full variable domain: DAMVIQNPRYQVTQFGKPVTLSCSQTLNHNVMYWYQQKSSQAPKLLFHYYDKDFNNEADTPDNFQSRRPNTSFCFLDIRSPGLGDTAMYLCATSPYGQGNQPQHFGDGTRLSIL.

This clone was found once. Other DNA sequences of this sample code for an identical CDR3. This sequence joins TRBV29-1 and TRBJ2-5; no clear D. Germline CDR1 reads SQVTM; CDR2 reads ANQGSEA. Trimming cost V 4 bases and J 3 bases, with 9 bases left between them. This CDR3 spans 12 amino acids. The CDR3 loop reads CSVAGPEETQYF. Written as DNA, the CDR3 is TGCAGCGTTGCTGGGCCTGAAGAGACCCAGTACTTC.

The CDR3 DNA is TGCGCCAGCAGCGCCTTCCAGGGGGCCGGTGGCTACACCTTC. Residues: CASSAFQGAGGYTF. This sequence joins TRBV5-1 and TRBJ1-2, with 8 bases lining up with TRBD1. Trimming at V came to 4 bases and at J to 7 bases, leaving 9 bases not matched to a gene. The CDR3 is made up of 14 amino acids. Germline V gene lookup returns CDR1 SGHRS and CDR2 YFSETQ. The variable domain in full, completed from reference TRBV5-1 and TRBJ1-2, reads KAGVTQTPRYLIKTRGQQVTLSCSPISGHRSVSWYQQTPGQGLQFLFEYFSETQRNKGNFPGRFSGRQFSNSRSEMNVSTLELGDSALYLCASSAFQGAGGYTFGSGTRLTVV.

This clone was observed a few times. The junction differs from germline at one of its ends, possibly a read error. Other DNA sequences in this sample translate to the same CDR3. CDR3 loop: CASSQVGVQGGDGYTF. The CDR3 nucleotides are TGTGCCAGCAGCCAAGTGGGGGTACAGGGGGGGGATGGCTACACCTTC. The chain joins TRBV4-1 to TRBJ1-2; TRBD1 aligns across 8 bases. The length of the CDR3 is 16 residues. In germline, CDR1 is MGHRA, CDR2 YSYEKL.

The rearrangement uses TRBV7-9 and TRBJ2-3; maybe TRBD2 (6 bases). V lost 5 bases and J lost 0, with 24 bases in between. CDR3 length: 19 amino acids. The germline V gene has CDR1 SEHNR and CDR2 FQNEAQ (reference sequence). In nucleotides, the CDR3 is TGTGCCAGCAGCCTTCCGGTTAGCGGAGACCGTCCTAGCACAGATACGCAGTATTTT. Its protein product is CASSLPVSGDRPSTDTQYF.

This clone is a singleton in its sample. The chain joins TRBV5-1 to TRBJ2-1, with 9 bases that match TRBD1. The CDR3 is made up of 13 amino acids. The trim removed 4 bases at V and 8 bases at J, leaving 4 bases unmatched. Germline loops: CDR1 SGHRS, CDR2 YFSETQ. The CDR3 sequence: CASSPGQGHEQFF. DNA of the CDR3: TGCGCCAGCAGCCCGGGACAGGGTCATGAGCAGTTCTTC.

This sequence joins TRBV5-1 and TRBJ2-1; TRBD1 agrees at 7 bases. Germline CDR1 SGHRS, CDR2 YFSETQ. The CDR3 has 13 residues. V shed 4 bases and J 5 bases; nucleotides not matched to a gene: 3. CDR3 sequence reads: CASSRDSNNEQFF. The CDR3 bases are TGCGCCAGCAGCCGGGACAGTAACAATGAGCAGTTCTTC.

The chain employs TRBV11-3 and TRBJ2-5, with D hard to call. With 5 bases removed from V and 3 bases from J, the gap between germline ends came to 10 bases. Germline V gives CDR1 SGHNT, CDR2 YENEEA. The CDR3 is 13 amino acids. This chain's CDR3 is CASSAKREETQYF. The CDR3 nucleotides are TGTGCCAGCAGCGCCAAACGGGAAGAGACCCAGTACTTC.

The rearrangement uses TRBV6-5 and TRBJ2-7; 12 nucleotides agree with TRBD1. V was pared by 5 bases and J by 4 bases, with 6 bases of the junction left unmatched. From germline, CDR1 is MNHEY and CDR2 SVGAGI. The CDR3 has 15 amino acids. CDR3 amino acids: CASSPSGQGAYEQYF. DNA for the CDR3: TGTGCCAGCAGTCCGTCGGGACAGGGGGCATACGAGCAGTACTTC.

Only a few counts were recorded for this clone. The chain couples TRBV10-3 to TRBJ2-3, with 7 bases lining up with TRBD2. The CDR3 length is 16 residues. Losses at the gene ends were 3 bases for V and 1 base for J; bases not matched to a gene: 7. Germline V lookup: CDR1 ENHRY, CDR2 SYGVKD. CDR3 in DNA: TGTGCCATCAGTGATCGGACGGGAGGTCGCACAGATACGCAGTATTTT. Amino acids: CAISDRTGGRTDTQYF.

The chain carries TRBV5-6 and TRBJ1-4; D remains ambiguous. Germline CDR1 is SGHDT and CDR2 is YYEEEE. The CDR3 covers 14 residues. Trimming left V 5 bases short and J 3 bases short, with 11 bases between. In DNA, the CDR3 is TGTGCCAGCAGAAAGATTCAGTCTAATGAAAAACTGTTTTTT. Translation: CASRKIQSNEKLFF.

This clone showed up just a few times. The chain is built from TRBV5-1 and TRBJ1-1; 9 nucleotides line up with TRBD1. V shed 3 bases and J 5 bases; nucleotides not matched to a gene: 5. Germline V gives CDR1 SGHRS, CDR2 YFSETQ. This CDR3 has 14 amino acids. CDR3 DNA sequence: TGCGCCAGCAGCTCACGACAGGGGGGGACTGAAGCTTTCTTT. Protein product: CASSSRQGGTEAFF.

The genes are TRBV29-1 and TRBJ2-5; TRBD2 agrees at 13 bases. V gave up 5 bases and J gave up 2 bases; unmatched junction bases: 2. Per the germline V gene, CDR1 is SQVTM and CDR2 is ANQGSEA. This CDR3 spans 14 amino acids. CDR3 residues: CSVTSGRDQETQYF. CDR3 sequence (DNA): TGCAGCGTTACTAGCGGGAGGGATCAAGAGACCCAGTACTTC.

The chain is built from TRBV18 and TRBJ2-3; unclear D gene. Germline CDR1 reads KGHSH; CDR2 reads LQKENI. Trimming pared 0 bases from V and 0 bases from J, leaving 10 bases between. This CDR3 is 16 amino acids long. DNA of the CDR3: TGTGCCAGCTCACCACCAGGCAGAGCGAGCACAGATACGCAGTATTTT. This translates into CASSPPGRASTDTQYF.

The chain is built from TRBV2 and TRBJ1-3; D gene unclear. The germline V gene has CDR1 SNHLY and CDR2 FYNNEI. CDR3 size: 14 residues. Trimming removed 7 bases from V and 3 bases from J, with 13 bases in between. Here the CDR3 reads CASNLWRDGNTIYF. The CDR3 coding sequence is TGTGCCAGCAACCTATGGAGGGATGGAAACACCATATATTTT.

The gene calls are TRBV25-1 and TRBJ2-7; 7 positions agree with TRBD1. Germline values: CDR1 MGHDK, CDR2 SYGVNS. With V trimmed by 2 bases and J by 0 bases, 7 bases remained unmatched. The CDR3 length is 16 residues. CDR3 region: CASSEIRQGSSYEQYF. In DNA form, the CDR3 reads TGTGCCAGCAGTGAAATTCGACAGGGCAGCTCCTACGAGCAGTACTTC.

The V gene is TRBV6-5, the J gene TRBJ2-7, with 7 positions matching TRBD1. The V gene's germline CDR1 is MNHEY and CDR2 SVGAGI. The CDR3 extends over 13 amino acids. V shed 6 bases, J shed 7 bases, and the junction held 9 bases outside the gene matches. The DNA of the CDR3 is TGTGCCAGCAGGACAGGGCCCTTCGGAGAGCAGTACTTC. The encoded protein is CASRTGPFGEQYF.

The J gene is TRBJ2-7, the V gene TRBV10-3; D possibly corresponds to TRBD2 (6 bases). The CDR3 loop spans 17 amino acids. V lost 8 bases and J lost 1, with 24 bases in between. Germline CDR1 ENHRY, CDR2 SYGVKD. The CDR3 loop is CAIGAQSWRDSSYEQYF. As DNA, the CDR3 is TGTGCCATCGGAGCTCAATCGTGGCGGGACTCATCCTACGAGCAGTACTTC.

V is TRBV11-2 and J is TRBJ2-7; D may be TRBD2 (6 bases). CDR3 length: 12 residues. CDR1 is SGHAT and CDR2 is FQNNGV in the germline V gene. V was cut by 6 bases and J by 4 bases, with 10 bases left in between. CDR3 DNA sequence: TGTGCCAGCAGGACTAGTCAGTACGAGCAGTACTTC. The encoded protein is CASRTSQYEQYF.

The chain carries TRBV7-3 and TRBJ1-1, with D maybe TRBD1 (5 bases). Germline loops: CDR1 SGHTA, CDR2 FQGTGA. CDR3 size: 14 residues. V lost 1 base to trimming and J lost 5 bases, with 11 bases between them. CDR3 sequence: CASSLSPGYTEAFF. As DNA, the CDR3 is TGTGCCAGCAGCTTAAGTCCAGGGTATACTGAAGCTTTCTTT.

This chain joins TRBV19 and TRBJ1-5; D is perhaps TRBD1 (6 bases). With 6 bases removed from V and 7 bases from J, the gap between germline ends came to 25 bases. Germline-derived CDR1 and CDR2 are LNHDA and SQIVND (reference sequence). This CDR3 is 17 amino acids long. CDR3 protein: CASRVSGIRGGDQPQHF. Here the CDR3 DNA reads TGTGCCAGTAGAGTATCGGGGATCAGGGGAGGGGACCAGCCCCAGCATTTT.

V and J are TRBV10-2 and TRBJ1-2, with unresolved D. Trimming removed 0 bases from V and 1 base from J, with 12 bases in between. The CDR3 is 16 amino acids. CDR1 is WSHSY, CDR2 SAAADI, per germline. CDR3 nucleotide sequence: TGCGCCAGCAGTGAGTCTCTGAGCCTATTTAACTATGGCTACACCTTC. As protein: CASSESLSLFNYGYTF.